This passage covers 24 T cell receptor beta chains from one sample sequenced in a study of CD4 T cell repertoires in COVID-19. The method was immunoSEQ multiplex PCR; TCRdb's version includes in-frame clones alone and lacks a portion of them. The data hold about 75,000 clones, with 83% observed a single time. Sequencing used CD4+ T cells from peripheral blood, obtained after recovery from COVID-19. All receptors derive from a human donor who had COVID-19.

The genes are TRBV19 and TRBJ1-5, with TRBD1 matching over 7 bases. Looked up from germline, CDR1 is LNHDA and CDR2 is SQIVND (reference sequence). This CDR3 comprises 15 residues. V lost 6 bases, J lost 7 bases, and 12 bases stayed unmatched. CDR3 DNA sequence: TGTGCCAGTAGCATCGGACAGGCCTCTTACCAGCCCCAGCATTTT. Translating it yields CASSIGQASYQPQHF.

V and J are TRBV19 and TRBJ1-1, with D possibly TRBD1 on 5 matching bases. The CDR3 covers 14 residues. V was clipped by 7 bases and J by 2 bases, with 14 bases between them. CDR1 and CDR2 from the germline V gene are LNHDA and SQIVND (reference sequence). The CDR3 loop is CASTRGSSNTEAFF. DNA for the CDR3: TGTGCCAGTACTAGGGGCTCTTCCAACACTGAAGCTTTCTTT.

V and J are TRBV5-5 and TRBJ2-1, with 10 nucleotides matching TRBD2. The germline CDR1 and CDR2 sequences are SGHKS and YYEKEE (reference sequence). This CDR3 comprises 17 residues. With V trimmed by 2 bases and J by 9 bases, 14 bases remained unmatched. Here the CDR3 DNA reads TGTGCCAGCAGCTTCTGGACTAGCGGCCTAATAGGGATTGAGCAGTTCTTC. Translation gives CASSFWTSGLIGIEQFF.

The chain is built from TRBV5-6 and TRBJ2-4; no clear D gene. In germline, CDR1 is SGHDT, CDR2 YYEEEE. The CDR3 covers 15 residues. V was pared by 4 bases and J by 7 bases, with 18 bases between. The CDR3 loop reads CASSHTNTLSNIQYF. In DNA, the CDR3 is TGTGCCAGCAGCCACACAAACACACTGTCGAACATTCAGTACTTC. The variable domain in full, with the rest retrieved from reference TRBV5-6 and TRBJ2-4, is DAGVTQSPTHLIKTRGQQVTLRCSPKSGHDTVSWYQQALGQGPQFIFQYYEEEERQRGNFPDRFSGHQFPNYSSELNVNALLLGDSALYLCASSHTNTLSNIQYFGAGTRLSVL.

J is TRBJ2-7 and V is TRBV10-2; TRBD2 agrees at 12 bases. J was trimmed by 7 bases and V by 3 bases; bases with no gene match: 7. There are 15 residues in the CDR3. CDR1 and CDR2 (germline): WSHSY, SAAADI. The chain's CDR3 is CASSEGLAGSDEQYF. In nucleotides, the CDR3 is TGCGCCAGCAGTGAAGGACTAGCGGGATCCGATGAGCAGTACTTC.

For the CDR3, the DNA is TGTGCGACCAGGGGGGGGCGCAACACCGGGGAGCTGTTTTTT. Translated, it gives CATRGGRNTGELFF. This sequence joins TRBV7-2 and TRBJ2-2; TRBD1 or TRBD2 may be the D gene (7 bases each). CDR1 and CDR2 (germline): SGHTA, FQGNSA. There are 14 residues in the CDR3.

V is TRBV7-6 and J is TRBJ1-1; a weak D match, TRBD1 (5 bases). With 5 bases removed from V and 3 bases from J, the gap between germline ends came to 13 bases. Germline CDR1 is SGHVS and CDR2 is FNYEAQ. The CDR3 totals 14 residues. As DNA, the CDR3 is TGTGCCAGCAGCGCGGAGGGGCGTTACACTGAAGCTTTCTTT. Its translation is CASSAEGRYTEAFF.

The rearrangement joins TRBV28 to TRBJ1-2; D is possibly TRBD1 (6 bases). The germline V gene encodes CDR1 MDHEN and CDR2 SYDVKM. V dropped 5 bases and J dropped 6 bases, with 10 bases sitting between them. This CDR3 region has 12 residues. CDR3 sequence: CASSDYRDGYTF. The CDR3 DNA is TGTGCCAGCAGTGATTACAGGGATGGCTACACCTTC.

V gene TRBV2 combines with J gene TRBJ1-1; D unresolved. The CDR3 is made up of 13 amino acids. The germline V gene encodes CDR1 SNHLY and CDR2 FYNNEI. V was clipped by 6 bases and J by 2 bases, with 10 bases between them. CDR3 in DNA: TGTGCCAGCAGGATGACACCTAACACTGAAGCTTTCTTT. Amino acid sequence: CASRMTPNTEAFF.

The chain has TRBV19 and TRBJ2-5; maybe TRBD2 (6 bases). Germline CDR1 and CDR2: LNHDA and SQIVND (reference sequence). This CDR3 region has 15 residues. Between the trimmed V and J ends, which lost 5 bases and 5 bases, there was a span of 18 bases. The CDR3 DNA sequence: TGTGCCAGTAGTCCGCCGGGAGAGCCTGGGGAGACCCAGTACTTC. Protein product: CASSPPGEPGETQYF.

CDR3 residues: CASSFRAGEGEQYF. The CDR3 coding sequence is TGCGCCAGCAGCTTTAGGGCAGGGGAAGGCGAGCAGTACTTC. This chain joins TRBV5-1 and TRBJ2-7, with D maybe TRBD1 (6 bases). From germline, CDR1 is SGHRS and CDR2 YFSETQ. The CDR3 covers 14 residues. Trimming took 2 bases from V and 6 from J, leaving 15 bases between them.

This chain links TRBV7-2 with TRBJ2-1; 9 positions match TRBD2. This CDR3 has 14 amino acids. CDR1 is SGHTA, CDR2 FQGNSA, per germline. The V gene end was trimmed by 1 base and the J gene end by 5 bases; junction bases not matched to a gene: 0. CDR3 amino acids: CASSLVAGDNEQFF. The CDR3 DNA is TGTGCCAGCAGCTTAGTAGCGGGGGACAATGAGCAGTTCTTC.

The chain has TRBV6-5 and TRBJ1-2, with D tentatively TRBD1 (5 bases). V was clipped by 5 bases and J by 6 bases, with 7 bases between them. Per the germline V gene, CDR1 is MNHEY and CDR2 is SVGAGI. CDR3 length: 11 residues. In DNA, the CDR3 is TGTGCCAGCAGTAGGACACATGGCTACACCTTC. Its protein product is CASSRTHGYTF.

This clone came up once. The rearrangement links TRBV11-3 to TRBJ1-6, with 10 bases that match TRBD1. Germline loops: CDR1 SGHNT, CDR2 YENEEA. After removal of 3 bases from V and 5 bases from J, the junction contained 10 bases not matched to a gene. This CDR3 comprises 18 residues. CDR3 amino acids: CASSLGQGIRLNNSPLHF. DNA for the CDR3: TGTGCCAGCAGCTTGGGACAGGGGATCCGTTTGAATAATTCACCCCTCCACTTT. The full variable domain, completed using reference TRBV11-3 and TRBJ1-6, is EAGVVQSPRYKIIEKKQPVAFWCNPISGHNTLYWYLQNLGQGPELLIRYENEEAVDDSQLPKDRFSAERLKGVDSTLKIQPAELGDSAVYLCASSLGQGIRLNNSPLHFGNGTRLTVT.

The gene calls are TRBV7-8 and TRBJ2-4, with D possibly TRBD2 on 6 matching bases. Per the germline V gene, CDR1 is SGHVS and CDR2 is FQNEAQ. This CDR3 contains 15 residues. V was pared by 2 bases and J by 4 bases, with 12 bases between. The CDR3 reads CASSLRPEGKNIQYF. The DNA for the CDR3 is TGTGCCAGCAGCTTACGCCCGGAGGGTAAAAACATTCAGTACTTC.

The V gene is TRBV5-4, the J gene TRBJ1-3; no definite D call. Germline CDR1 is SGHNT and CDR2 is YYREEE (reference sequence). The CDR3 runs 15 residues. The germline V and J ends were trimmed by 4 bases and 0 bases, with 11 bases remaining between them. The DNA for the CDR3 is TGTGCCAGCAGCGAGGCCGAGAGCTCTGGAAACACCATATATTTT. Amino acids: CASSEAESSGNTIYF.

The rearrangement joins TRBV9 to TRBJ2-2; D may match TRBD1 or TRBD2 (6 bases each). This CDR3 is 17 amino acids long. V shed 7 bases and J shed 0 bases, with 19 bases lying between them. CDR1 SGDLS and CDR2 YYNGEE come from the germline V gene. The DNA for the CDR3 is TGTGCCAGCTCTAGGGGGGCCAACTCAGCGAACACCGGGGAGCTGTTTTTT. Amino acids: CASSRGANSANTGELFF.

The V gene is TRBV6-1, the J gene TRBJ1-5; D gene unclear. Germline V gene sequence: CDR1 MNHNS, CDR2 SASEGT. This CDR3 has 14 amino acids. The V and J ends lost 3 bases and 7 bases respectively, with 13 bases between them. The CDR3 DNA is TGTGCCAGCAGTGATAAGGCAGCCGGGCAGCCCCAGCATTTT. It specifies CASSDKAAGQPQHF.

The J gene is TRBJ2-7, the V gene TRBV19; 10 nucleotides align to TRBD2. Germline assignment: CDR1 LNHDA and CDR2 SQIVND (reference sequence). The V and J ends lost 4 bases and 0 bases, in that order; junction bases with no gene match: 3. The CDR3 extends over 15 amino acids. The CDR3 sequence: CASSKREGNSYEQYF. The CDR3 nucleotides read TGTGCCAGTAGTAAGCGGGAGGGAAACTCCTACGAGCAGTACTTC.

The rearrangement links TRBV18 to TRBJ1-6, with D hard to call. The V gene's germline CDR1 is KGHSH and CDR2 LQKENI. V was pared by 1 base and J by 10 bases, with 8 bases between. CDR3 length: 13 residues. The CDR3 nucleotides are TGTGCCAGCTCACCACATGAGGAATCACCCCTCCACTTT. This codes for CASSPHEESPLHF. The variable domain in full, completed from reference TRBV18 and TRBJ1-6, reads NAGVMQNPRHLVRRRGQEARLRCSPMKGHSHVYWYRQLPEEGLKFMVYLQKENIIDESGMPKERFSAEFPKEGPSILRIQQVVRGDSAAYFCASSPHEESPLHFGNGTRLTVT.

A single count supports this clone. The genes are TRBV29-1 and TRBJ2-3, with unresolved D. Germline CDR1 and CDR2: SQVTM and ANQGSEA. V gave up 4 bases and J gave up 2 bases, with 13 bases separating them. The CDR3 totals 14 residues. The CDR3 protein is CSVAVGQSTDTQYF. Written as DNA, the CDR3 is TGCAGCGTTGCGGTAGGTCAGTCCACAGATACGCAGTATTTT.

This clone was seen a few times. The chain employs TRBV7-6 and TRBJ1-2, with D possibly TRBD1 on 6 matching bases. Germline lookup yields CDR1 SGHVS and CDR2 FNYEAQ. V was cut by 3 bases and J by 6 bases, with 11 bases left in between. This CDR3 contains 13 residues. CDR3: CASSFSGDHGYTF. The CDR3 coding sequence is TGTGCCAGCAGCTTCTCAGGGGATCATGGCTACACCTTC.

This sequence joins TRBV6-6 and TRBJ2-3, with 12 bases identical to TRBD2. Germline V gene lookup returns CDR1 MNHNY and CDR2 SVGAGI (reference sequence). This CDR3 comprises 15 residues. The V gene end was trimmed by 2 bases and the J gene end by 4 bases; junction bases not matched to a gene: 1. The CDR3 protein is CASSYPSGGADTQYF. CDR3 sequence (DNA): TGTGCCAGCAGTTACCCTAGCGGGGGGGCAGATACGCAGTATTTT.

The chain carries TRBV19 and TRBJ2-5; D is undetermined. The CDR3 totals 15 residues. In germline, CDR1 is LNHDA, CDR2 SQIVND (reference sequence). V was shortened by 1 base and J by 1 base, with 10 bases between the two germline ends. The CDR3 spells CASSIGTVFQETQYF. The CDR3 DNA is TGTGCCAGTAGTATAGGGACGGTCTTCCAAGAGACCCAGTACTTC.